Listed below are T cell receptor beta chains from one sample, sequenced in a study of regulatory T cells in long-lasting Graves disease. MiXCR was run by TCRdb on the multiplex PCR reads, yielding one entry per CDR3 protein. The sample carries 450,000 to 650,000 distinct CDR3 sequences, about 15% recorded once. This same sample was also part of a study on T cells in Graves' hyperthyroidism and ophthalmopathy.

This sample comprised peripheral blood mononuclear cells (PBMCs), obtained at new diagnosis, from a patient treated with antithyroid drugs. These TCRs come from a woman aged 35-65 years with Graves disease. Both conserved end residues are part of each CDR3. D genes are given only for firm matches. For some rows the clone size is stated as once, few or many, or as a class when expanded; others skip it.

many	TRBV11-3	TRBD2	TRBJ2-1	TGTGCCAGCAGCTTAGACGGACTAGCGGGGGGTCCTAATGAGCAGTTCTTC	CASSLDGLAGGPNEQFF
-	TRBV29-1	-	TRBJ2-5	TGCAGCGTTCAGGGGGGGACAGCAACGAAAGAGACCCAGTACTTC	CSVQGGTATKETQYF
many	TRBV27	TRBD1	TRBJ2-7	TGTGCCAGCAGCTACAGGGGCCACGAGCAGTACTTC	CASSYRGHEQYF
few	TRBV7-9	TRBD1	TRBJ1-2	TGTGCCAGCAGCTCCGAGGGACAGCCTGGCGGCTACACCTTC	CASSSEGQPGGYTF
few	TRBV9	-	TRBJ1-3	TGTGCCAGCTTGGGGGAAAATGGAAACACCATATATTTT	CASLGENGNTIYF
many	TRBV12-3/TRBV12-4	-	TRBJ1-5	TGTGCCAGCAGCCCCGCAGGTTTCAGCAATCAGCCCCAGCATTTT	CASSPAGFSNQPQHF
few	TRBV4-1	-	TRBJ2-1	TGCGCCAGCAGCCGCAGGGAGACGGGCTACAATGAGCAGTTCTTC	CASSRRETGYNEQFF
many	TRBV19	-	TRBJ1-5	TGTGCCAGTAGTCGGTCGGTTAGCAATCAGCCCCAGCATTTT	CASSRSVSNQPQHF
many	TRBV6-1	TRBD1	TRBJ1-2	TGTGCCAGCGGATCACAGGGGGCGACCGGCTACACCTTC	CASGSQGATGYTF
many	TRBV4-1	-	TRBJ2-7	TGCGCCAGCAGCCAGACCGGGAACTTCCCCTACGAGCAGTACTTC	CASSQTGNFPYEQYF
-	TRBV5-1	TRBD1	TRBJ2-7	TGCGCCAGCAGTATCCGGACAGGGACCTACGAGCAGTACTTC	CASSIRTGTYEQYF
many	TRBV12-3/TRBV12-4	TRBD1	TRBJ2-7	TGTGCCAGTTTGAGGTCCGACAGGGACTACGAGCAGTACTTC	CASLRSDRDYEQYF
few	TRBV2	-	TRBJ2-7	TGTGCCAGCAGCCAGGGTTCCCTTGAAAGCTACGAGCAGTACTTC	CASSQGSLESYEQYF
few	TRBV9	-	TRBJ2-2	TGTGCCAGCAGCGTATCGTTGGGGGAGGAGCTGTTTTTT	CASSVSLGEELFF
many	TRBV18	-	TRBJ1-3	TGTGCCAGCTCTCTGTATCTCGAGGGAAACACCATATATTTT	CASSLYLEGNTIYF
-	TRBV4-2	-	TRBJ2-5	TGTGCCAGCAGCCAAGGATTCGGCAAGACCCAGTACTTC	CASSQGFGKTQYF
-	TRBV3-1	-	TRBJ1-4	TGTGCCAGCAGCCAAGGACCCGAAAAACTGTTTTTT	CASSQGPEKLFF
-	TRBV30	-	TRBJ2-3	TGTGCCTGGAGGGGACGAGGTACGCAGTATTTT	CAWRGRGTQYF
many	TRBV6-9	-	TRBJ1-1	TGTGCCAGCAGTTACGGTGGGACTTCAGAGGAAGCTTTCTTT	CASSYGGTSEEAFF
many	TRBV3-1	-	TRBJ1-1	TGTGCCAGCAGCCATTGGGGCACTGAAGCTTTCTTT	CASSHWGTEAFF
-	TRBV19	-	TRBJ1-3	TGTGCCAGTAGTACAGGTGATCCTGGAAACACCATATATTTT	CASSTGDPGNTIYF
few	TRBV12-3/TRBV12-4	-	TRBJ1-2	TGTGCCAGCAGGAATATAGGCCAATATGGCTACACCTTC	CASRNIGQYGYTF
-	TRBV2	TRBD1	TRBJ1-6	TGTGCCAGTATGACACAGGGGAATTCACCCCTCCACTTT	CASMTQGNSPLHF
-	TRBV15	-	TRBJ2-2	TGTGCCACCAGCAGCAGGTTCTCCGGGGAGCTGTTTTTT	CATSSRFSGELFF
-	TRBV15	-	TRBJ1-1	TGTGCCACCAGCAGCGGGGGGCTAAACACTGAAGCTTTCTTT	CATSSGGLNTEAFF
many	TRBV2	-	TRBJ1-5	TGTGCCAGCAGTGAAGCGTACGGGGTCGGGAGCAATCAGCCCCAGCATTTT	CASSEAYGVGSNQPQHF
-	TRBV2	-	TRBJ2-6	TGTGCCAGCAGTGACGGCGGGCAGCCTGGGGCCAACGTCCTGACTTTC	CASSDGGQPGANVLTF
many	TRBV28	-	TRBJ1-4	TGTGCCAGCAGTTTAGGACAGCTGGTTGTTGAAAAACTGTTTTTT	CASSLGQLVVEKLFF
many	TRBV20-1	-	TRBJ1-1	TGCAGTGCCATTAGGAGGGACGGGAACACTGAAGCTTTCTTT	CSAIRRDGNTEAFF
many	TRBV27	-	TRBJ1-5	TGTGCCAGCAGTGCCAATAAGGATCAGCCCCAGCATTTT	CASSANKDQPQHF
few	TRBV6-5	TRBD2	TRBJ2-4	TGTGCCAGCAGTTACAGGCGGGGGGACATTCAGTACTTC	CASSYRRGDIQYF
-	TRBV7-3	TRBD2	TRBJ2-1	TGTGCCAGCAGCTGGACTAGCGGGGGGGGGAATGAGCAGTTCTTC	CASSWTSGGGNEQFF
-	TRBV28	TRBD1	TRBJ1-2	TGTGCCAGCAGTTTAGACACAGGGGACGGCTACACCTTC	CASSLDTGDGYTF
many	TRBV3-1	-	TRBJ1-2	TGTGCCAGCAGCCTACGAGGGGGCTACACCTTC	CASSLRGGYTF
many	TRBV11-2	TRBD2	TRBJ2-1	TGTGCCAGCAGCTTAACCCCTAGCGGGGGGGCGGATGAGCAGTTCTTC	CASSLTPSGGADEQFF
many	TRBV6-2/TRBV6-3	TRBD2	TRBJ2-5	TGTGCCAGCAGTTACGAGGGAGGGCAGACCCAGTACTTC	CASSYEGGQTQYF
many	TRBV6-1	TRBD2	TRBJ2-7	TGTGCCAGCAGTGAAGGGACAGATACCCCGGGGGGGTTC	CASSEGTDTPGGF
few	TRBV10-2	TRBD2	TRBJ2-2	TGCGCCAGCGGGGTAGCGGGAACGGTCACCGGGGAGCTGTTTTTT	CASGVAGTVTGELFF
few	TRBV2	-	TRBJ2-3	TGTGCCAGCAGCCAGCTATTACTTAGCACAGATACGCAGTATTTT	CASSQLLLSTDTQYF
-	TRBV28	TRBD1	TRBJ2-6	TGTGCCAGCAGTTTAGTGGGACAGCACCTCTCTGGGGCCAACGTCCTGACTTTC	CASSLVGQHLSGANVLTF
many	TRBV28	TRBD1	TRBJ1-1	TGTGCCAGCATTGGGACAGTCGTTGATACTGAAGCTTTCTTT	CASIGTVVDTEAFF
many	TRBV12-3/TRBV12-4	-	TRBJ1-5	TGTGCCAGCAGCCAAGCCCCTCAGGGGTATAGCAATCAGCCCCAGCATTTT	CASSQAPQGYSNQPQHF
many	TRBV5-1	-	TRBJ1-1	TGCGCCAGCAGCTTGGGGAGGAGGGATGTGGGCGTGGGCACTGAAGCTTTCTTT	CASSLGRRDVGVGTEAFF
many	TRBV28	-	TRBJ2-1	TGTGCCAGCAGTTTTAGTAGGTATGAGCAGTTCTTC	CASSFSRYEQFF
many	TRBV28	TRBD2	TRBJ2-7	TGTGCCAGCAGGGGGTTAGCGGGGGGCTCCTACGAGCAGTACTTC	CASRGLAGGSYEQYF
few	TRBV10-3	TRBD1	TRBJ1-5	TGTGCCATCAGTTCCGGGACAGGGCTTAATCAGCCCCAGCATTTT	CAISSGTGLNQPQHF